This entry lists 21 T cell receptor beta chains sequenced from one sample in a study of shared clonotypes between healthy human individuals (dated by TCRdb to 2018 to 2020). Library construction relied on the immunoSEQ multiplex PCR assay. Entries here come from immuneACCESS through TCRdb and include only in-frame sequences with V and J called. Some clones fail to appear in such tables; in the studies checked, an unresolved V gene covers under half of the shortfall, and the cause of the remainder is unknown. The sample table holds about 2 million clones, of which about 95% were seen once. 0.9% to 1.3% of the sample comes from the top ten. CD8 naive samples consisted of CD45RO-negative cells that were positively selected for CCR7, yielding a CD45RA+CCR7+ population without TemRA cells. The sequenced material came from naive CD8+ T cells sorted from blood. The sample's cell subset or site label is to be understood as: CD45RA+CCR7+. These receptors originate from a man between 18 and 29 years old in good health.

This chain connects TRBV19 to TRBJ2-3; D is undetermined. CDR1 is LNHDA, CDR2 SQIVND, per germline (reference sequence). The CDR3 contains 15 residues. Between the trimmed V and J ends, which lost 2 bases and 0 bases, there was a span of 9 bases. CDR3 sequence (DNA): TGTGCCAGTAGTATAAGTTCGCCGAGCACAGATACGCAGTATTTT. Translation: CASSISSPSTDTQYF.

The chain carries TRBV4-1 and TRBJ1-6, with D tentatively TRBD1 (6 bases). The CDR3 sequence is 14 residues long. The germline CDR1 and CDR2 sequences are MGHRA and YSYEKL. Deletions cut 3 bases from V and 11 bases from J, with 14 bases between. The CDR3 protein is CASSHEQGRAPLHF. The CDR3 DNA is TGCGCCAGCAGCCATGAACAGGGTCGCGCACCCCTCCACTTT.

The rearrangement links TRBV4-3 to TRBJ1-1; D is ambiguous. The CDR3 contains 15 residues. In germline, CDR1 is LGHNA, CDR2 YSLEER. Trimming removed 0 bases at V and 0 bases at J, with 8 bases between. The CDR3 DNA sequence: TGCGCCAGCAGCCAAGAGGCAGCTATGAACACTGAAGCTTTCTTT. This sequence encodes CASSQEAAMNTEAFF.

The CDR3, as DNA: TGTGCCAGCAGCTTAGCGATCGGGGTGGAACATCTAAACACTGAAGCTTTCTTT. Translating gives CASSLAIGVEHLNTEAFF. This chain uses TRBV7-6 with TRBJ1-1; D gene ambiguous. The CDR3 spans 18 residues. V dropped 0 bases and J dropped 2 bases, with 19 bases sitting between them. Germline assignment: CDR1 SGHVS and CDR2 FNYEAQ.

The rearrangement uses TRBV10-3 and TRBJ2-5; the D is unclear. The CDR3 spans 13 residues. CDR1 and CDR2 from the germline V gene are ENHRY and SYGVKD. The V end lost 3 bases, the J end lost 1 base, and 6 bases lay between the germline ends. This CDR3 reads CAISEPPQETQYF. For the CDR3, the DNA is TGTGCCATCAGTGAACCCCCCCAAGAGACCCAGTACTTC.

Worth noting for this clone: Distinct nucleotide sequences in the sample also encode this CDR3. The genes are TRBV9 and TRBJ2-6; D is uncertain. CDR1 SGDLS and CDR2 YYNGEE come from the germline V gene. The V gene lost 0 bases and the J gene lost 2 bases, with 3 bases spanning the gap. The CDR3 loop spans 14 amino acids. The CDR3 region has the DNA TGTGCCAGCAGCGTAGCTCCTGGGGCCAACGTCCTGACTTTC. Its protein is CASSVAPGANVLTF.

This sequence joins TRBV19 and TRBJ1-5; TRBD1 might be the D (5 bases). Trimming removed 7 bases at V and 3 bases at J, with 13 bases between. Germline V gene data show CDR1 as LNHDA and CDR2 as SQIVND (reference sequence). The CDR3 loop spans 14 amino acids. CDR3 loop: CASTPRQNNQPQHF. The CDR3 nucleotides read TGTGCCAGTACTCCTCGACAGAACAATCAGCCCCAGCATTTT.

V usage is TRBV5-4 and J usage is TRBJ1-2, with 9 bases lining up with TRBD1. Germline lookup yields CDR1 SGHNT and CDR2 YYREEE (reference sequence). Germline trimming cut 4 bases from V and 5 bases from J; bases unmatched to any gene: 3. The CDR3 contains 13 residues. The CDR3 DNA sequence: TGTGCCAGCAGCCCGACAGGGGGATATGGCTACACCTTC. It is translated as CASSPTGGYGYTF.

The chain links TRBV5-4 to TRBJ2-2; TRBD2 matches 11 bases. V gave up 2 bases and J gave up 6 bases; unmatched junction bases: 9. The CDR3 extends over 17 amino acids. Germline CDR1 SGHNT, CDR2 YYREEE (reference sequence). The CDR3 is CASSLDLAGGPSGELFF. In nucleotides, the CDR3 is TGTGCCAGCAGCTTAGATTTAGCGGGAGGGCCGTCCGGGGAGCTGTTTTTT. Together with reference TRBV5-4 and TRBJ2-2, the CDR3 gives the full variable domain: ETGVTQSPTHLIKTRGQQVTLRCSSQSGHNTVSWYQQALGQGPQFIFQYYREEENGRGNFPPRFSGLQFPNYSSELNVNALELDDSALYLCASSLDLAGGPSGELFFGEGSRLTVL.

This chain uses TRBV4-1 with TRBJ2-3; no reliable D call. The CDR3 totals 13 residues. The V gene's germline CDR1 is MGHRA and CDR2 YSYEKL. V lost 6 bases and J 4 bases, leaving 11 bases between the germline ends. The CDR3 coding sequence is TGCGCCAGCAGATTGGTGACCTCAGATACGCAGTATTTT. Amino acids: CASRLVTSDTQYF.

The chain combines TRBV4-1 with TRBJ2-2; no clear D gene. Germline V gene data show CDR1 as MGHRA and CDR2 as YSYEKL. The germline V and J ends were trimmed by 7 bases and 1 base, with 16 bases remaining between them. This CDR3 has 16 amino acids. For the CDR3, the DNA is TGCGCCAGCACCACAAGACCGGCAGGGAACACCGGGGAGCTGTTTTTT. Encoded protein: CASTTRPAGNTGELFF.

The CDR3: CASRGAAGASYNEQFF. In nucleotides, the CDR3 is TGTGCCAGCAGAGGGGCAGCGGGAGCCTCCTACAATGAGCAGTTCTTC. The V call is TRBV7-9, the J call TRBJ2-1; 8 bases match TRBD2. With 6 bases clipped from V and 0 bases from J, the junction kept 7 bases outside the gene matches. The V gene's germline CDR1 is SEHNR and CDR2 FQNEAQ (reference sequence). The CDR3 totals 16 residues.

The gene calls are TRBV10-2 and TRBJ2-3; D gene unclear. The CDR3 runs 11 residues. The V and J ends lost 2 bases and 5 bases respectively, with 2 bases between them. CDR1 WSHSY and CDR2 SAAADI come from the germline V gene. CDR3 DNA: TGCGCCAGCAGTGAGGAAGATACGCAGTATTTT. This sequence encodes CASSEEDTQYF.

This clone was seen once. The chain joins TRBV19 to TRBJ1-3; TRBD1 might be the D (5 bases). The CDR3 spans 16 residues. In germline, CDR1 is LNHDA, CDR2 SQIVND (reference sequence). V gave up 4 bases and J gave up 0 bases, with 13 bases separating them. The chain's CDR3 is CASSSRGQDSGNTIYF. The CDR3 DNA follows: TGTGCCAGTAGTAGCCGGGGCCAAGACTCTGGAAACACCATATATTTT.

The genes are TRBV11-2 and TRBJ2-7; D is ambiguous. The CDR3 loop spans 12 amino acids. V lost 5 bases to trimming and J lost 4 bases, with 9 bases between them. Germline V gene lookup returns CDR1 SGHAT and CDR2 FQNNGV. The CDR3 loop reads CASSPAKYEQYF. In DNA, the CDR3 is TGTGCCAGCAGCCCAGCCAAGTACGAGCAGTACTTC.

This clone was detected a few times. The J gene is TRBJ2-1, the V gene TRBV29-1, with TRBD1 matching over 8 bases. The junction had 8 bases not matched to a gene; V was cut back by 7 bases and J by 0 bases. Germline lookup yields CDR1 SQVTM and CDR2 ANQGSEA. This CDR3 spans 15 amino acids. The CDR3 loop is CSALTGVRSYNEQFF. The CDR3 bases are TGCAGCGCCTTGACAGGGGTCCGCTCCTACAATGAGCAGTTCTTC.

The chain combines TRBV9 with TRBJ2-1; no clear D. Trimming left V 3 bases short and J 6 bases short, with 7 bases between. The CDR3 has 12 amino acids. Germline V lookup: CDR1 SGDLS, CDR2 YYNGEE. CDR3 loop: CASSDDSNEQFF. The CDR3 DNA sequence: TGTGCCAGCAGCGACGACTCCAATGAGCAGTTCTTC.

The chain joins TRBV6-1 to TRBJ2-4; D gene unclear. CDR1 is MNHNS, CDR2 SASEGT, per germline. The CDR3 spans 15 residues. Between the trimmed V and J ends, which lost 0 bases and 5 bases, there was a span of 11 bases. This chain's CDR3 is CASSEAGTVENIQYF. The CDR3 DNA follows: TGTGCCAGCAGTGAAGCGGGAACGGTGGAAAACATTCAGTACTTC.

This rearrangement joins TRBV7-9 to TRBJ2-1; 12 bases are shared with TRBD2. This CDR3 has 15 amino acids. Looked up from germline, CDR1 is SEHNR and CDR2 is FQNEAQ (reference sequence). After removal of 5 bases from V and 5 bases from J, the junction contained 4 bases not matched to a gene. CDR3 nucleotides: TGTGCCAGCAGCCGGACTAGCGGGGTAGACAATGAGCAGTTCTTC. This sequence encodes CASSRTSGVDNEQFF.

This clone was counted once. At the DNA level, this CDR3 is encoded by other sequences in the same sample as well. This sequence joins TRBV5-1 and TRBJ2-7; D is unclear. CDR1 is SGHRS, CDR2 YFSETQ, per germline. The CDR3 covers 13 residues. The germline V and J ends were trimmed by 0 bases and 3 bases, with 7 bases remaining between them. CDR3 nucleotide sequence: TGCGCCAGCAGCTTGGGAAGAGACTACGAGCAGTACTTC. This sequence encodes CASSLGRDYEQYF.

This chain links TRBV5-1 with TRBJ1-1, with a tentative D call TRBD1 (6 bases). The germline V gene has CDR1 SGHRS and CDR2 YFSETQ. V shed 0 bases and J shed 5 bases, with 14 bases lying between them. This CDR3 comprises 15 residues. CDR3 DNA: TGCGCCAGCAGCTTGGCCCAAAAGGGGGGAACTGAAGCTTTCTTT. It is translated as CASSLAQKGGTEAFF.